This T cell receptor beta chain derives from a study of CXCR3-negative and CXCR3-positive naive CD8 T cells. General study points: Researchers reported similar TRBV-TRBJ usage in naive CXCR3-negative and CXCR3-positive cells, though memory differed. The study inferred TCR strength from TRB CDR3 properties and found comparable surface CD5 between naive subsets. Diversity proved comparably high across both naive subsets and much lower in memory CD8+ cells.

Germline assignment: CDR1 SGHNT and CDR2 YENEEA. This CDR3 contains 15 residues. Points on this clonotype: The antigen is not known.

The sorter processed each CD8+ T cell subset in triplicate at some 300,000 cells apiece. Via 5' RACE with UMI labels, TRB cDNA libraries were prepared. With the 5' RACE reads reprocessed, TCRdb shows one record per CDR3 protein and no DNA. The data show roughly 48,000 distinct CDR3 sequences, and the top ten clones hold about 15%. The chain is built from TRBV11-3 and TRBJ2-1; the TCRdb call, TRBD1, lacks DNA for checking. Sequencing was performed on memory CD8+ T cells from blood. The origin of this receptor is a human donor in good health. Some clones in this sample may be carry-over from other donors' samples. CDR3 protein: CASSSSGGTNNEQLF.